The 10 T cell receptor beta chains in this list originate from one sample, sequenced in a study of OX40 agonist ivuxolimab in advanced cancers. Sequenced by immunoSEQ multiplex PCR; TCRdb stores in-frame clones only, minus some. The data contain some 76,000 clones, around nine tenths of them singletons. The sequences come from CD4+ or CD8+ T cells sorted from blood, collected in a trial of the OX40 agonist ivuxolimab. The receptor source for this set is an adult with an advanced solid tumor such as melanoma, head and neck, liver or kidney cancer.

The chain has TRBV6-1 and TRBJ2-5; TRBD1 or TRBD2 may be the D gene (5 bases each). V dropped 3 bases and J dropped 5 bases, with 13 bases sitting between them. Per the germline V gene, CDR1 is MNHNS and CDR2 is SASEGT. This CDR3 is 14 amino acids long. This chain's CDR3 is CASSEKGPDETQYF. Written as DNA, the CDR3 is TGTGCCAGCAGTGAGAAGGGACCGGATGAGACCCAGTACTTC.

This chain joins TRBV5-1 and TRBJ1-2; the match to TRBD1 covers 9 bases. The CDR3 spans 14 residues. V lost 3 bases, J lost 6 bases, and 6 bases stayed unmatched. Germline assignment: CDR1 SGHRS and CDR2 YFSETQ. This CDR3 reads CASSWTGVADGYTF. Written as DNA, the CDR3 is TGCGCCAGCAGCTGGACAGGGGTAGCGGATGGCTACACCTTC.

V and J are TRBV6-5 and TRBJ2-1; D uncertain. Germline loops: CDR1 MNHEY, CDR2 SVGAGI. This CDR3 region has 14 residues. V was pared by 8 bases and J by 4 bases, with 15 bases between. The CDR3 loop reads CASGPHLGYNEQFF. The CDR3 DNA sequence: TGTGCCAGCGGACCACACCTGGGGTACAATGAGCAGTTCTTC.

The genes are TRBV30 and TRBJ1-3, with unresolved D. Germline-derived CDR1 and CDR2 are GTSNPN and SVGIG (reference sequence). Trimming removed 0 bases at V and 0 bases at J, with 15 bases between. This CDR3 has 17 residues. The CDR3 region has the DNA TGTGCCTGGAGTGTACCCCAGACCGGATTCTCTGGAAACACCATATATTTT. It is translated as CAWSVPQTGFSGNTIYF.

This rearrangement joins TRBV28 to TRBJ2-6; no reliable D call. The V end lost 5 bases, the J end lost 0 bases, and 5 bases lay between the germline ends. CDR1 is MDHEN and CDR2 is SYDVKM in the germline V gene. The CDR3 is 14 residues long. CDR3 residues: CASSQSSGANVLTF. The CDR3 coding sequence is TGTGCCAGCAGTCAGAGCTCTGGGGCCAACGTCCTGACTTTC.

The chain joins TRBV11-2 to TRBJ2-5, with D perhaps TRBD2 (6 bases). Deletions cut 6 bases from V and 5 bases from J, with 19 bases between. Germline CDR1 reads SGHAT; CDR2 reads FQNNGV. This CDR3 has 15 amino acids. In DNA, the CDR3 is TGTGCCAGCAGATTAACCGGGACTGGGGGGGAGACCCAGTACTTC. Encoded protein: CASRLTGTGGETQYF.

The chain is built from TRBV11-2 and TRBJ2-7; 12 bases map to TRBD2. Germline CDR1 SGHAT, CDR2 FQNNGV. CDR3 size: 17 residues. V lost 3 bases, J lost 4 bases, and 10 bases stayed unmatched. The CDR3 reads CASSFMASGRARYEQYF. CDR3 DNA: TGTGCCAGCAGCTTCATGGCTAGCGGGAGGGCCCGGTACGAGCAGTACTTC.

This chain uses TRBV9 with TRBJ2-7, with 8 bases identical to TRBD1. The trim removed 2 bases at V and 6 bases at J, leaving 7 bases unmatched. CDR3 size: 14 residues. CDR1 and CDR2 from the germline V gene are SGDLS and YYNGEE. Here the CDR3 reads CASSVRDRTSEQYF. The CDR3 DNA is TGTGCCAGCAGCGTCCGGGACAGGACGAGCGAGCAGTACTTC.

The chain couples TRBV6-6 to TRBJ1-1; 7 bases are shared with TRBD1. The CDR3 runs 13 residues. The germline V gene has CDR1 MNHNY and CDR2 SVGAGI (reference sequence). V lost 6 bases to trimming and J lost 11 bases; unmatched junction nucleotides: 12. The CDR3 region is CASRPGQAGMAFF. CDR3 bases: TGTGCCAGCAGACCTGGACAGGCCGGGATGGCTTTCTTT.

V is TRBV7-2 and J is TRBJ2-3, with 7 nucleotides matching TRBD2. This CDR3 comprises 14 residues. Trimming took 5 bases from V and 6 from J; bases not matched to a gene: 8. The germline V gene has CDR1 SGHTA and CDR2 FQGNSA. CDR3 amino acids: CASSHRTRSDTQYF. The CDR3 DNA reads as TGTGCCAGCAGCCATCGGACTAGATCCGATACGCAGTATTTT. The full variable domain, completed using reference TRBV7-2 and TRBJ2-3, is GAGVSQSPSNKVTEKGKDVELRCDPISGHTALYWYRQSLGQGLEFLIYFQGNSAPDKSGLPSDRFSAERTGGSVSTLTIQRTQQEDSAVYLCASSHRTRSDTQYFGPGTRLTVL.